The 2 T cell receptor beta chains reported below all come from one sample, sequenced in a study of blood T cell repertoires in COVID-19. Clones were sequenced by immunoSEQ multiplex PCR, and TCRdb holds only the in-frame ones, with some missing. The data show under 150,000 clones, 75% to 90% seen once. Sequencing was performed on peripheral blood. These receptors originate from a woman between 45 and 65 years old who had recovered from COVID-19.

The CDR3 DNA follows: TGTGCCAGCAGCTTAGCGGGTAGCGGGAGAAGCAATGAGCAGTTCTTC. Residues: CASSLAGSGRSNEQFF. J is TRBJ2-1 and V is TRBV13, with 9 bases lining up with TRBD2. V lost 1 base to trimming and J lost 6 bases; unmatched junction nucleotides: 7. This CDR3 contains 16 residues. Looked up from germline, CDR1 is PRHDT and CDR2 is FYEKMQ (reference sequence).

J is TRBJ1-1 and V is TRBV7-9, with D unresolved. V lost 0 bases and J lost 4, with 9 bases in between. The CDR3 is made up of 14 amino acids. The germline V gene has CDR1 SEHNR and CDR2 FQNEAQ (reference sequence). CDR3 DNA: TGTGCCAGCAGCTTAGCGTTGGGGAGCACTGAAGCTTTCTTT. Translated, it gives CASSLALGSTEAFF.